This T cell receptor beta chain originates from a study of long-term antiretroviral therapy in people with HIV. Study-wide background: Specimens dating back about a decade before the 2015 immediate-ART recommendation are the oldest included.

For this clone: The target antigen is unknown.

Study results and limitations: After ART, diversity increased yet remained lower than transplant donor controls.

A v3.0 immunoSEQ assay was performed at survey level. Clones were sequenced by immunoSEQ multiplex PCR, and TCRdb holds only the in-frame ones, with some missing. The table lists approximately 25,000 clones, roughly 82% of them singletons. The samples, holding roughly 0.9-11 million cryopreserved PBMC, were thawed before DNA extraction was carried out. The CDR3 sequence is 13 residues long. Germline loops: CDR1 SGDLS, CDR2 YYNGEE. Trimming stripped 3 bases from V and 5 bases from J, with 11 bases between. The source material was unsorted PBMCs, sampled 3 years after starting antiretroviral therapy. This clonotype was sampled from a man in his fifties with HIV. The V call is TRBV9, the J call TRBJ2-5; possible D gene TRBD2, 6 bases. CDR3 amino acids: CASSGDWGETQYF. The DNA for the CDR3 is TGTGCCAGCAGCGGGGACTGGGGTGAGACCCAGTACTTC.